This T cell receptor (beta chain) comes out of a study of cytomegalovirus exposure and HLA in healthy donors. Whole-study findings and limits: According to the study, 160 or so TCR beta chains were cytomegalovirus-associated. While the bulk of TCR sequences proved rare, some public TCRs turned up in many donors. It was reportedly the case that the classifier diagnosed cytomegalovirus status with high specificity and sensitivity.

The germline CDR1 and CDR2 sequences are SGHTA and FQGNSA. With 6 bases removed from V and 7 bases from J, the gap between germline ends came to 7 bases. The CDR3 is 11 residues long. The donors were in the roughly 130-subject validation cohort, distinct from the roughly 600-subject first cohort. Method: immunoSEQ multiplex PCR; TCRdb's copy keeps in-frame clones and lacks some. The table lists around 150,000 clones, around 96% of them singletons, with about 0.89% in the top ten. On this clone itself: The antigen is unknown.

This clonotype originated in a woman between 18 and 30 years old in good health and CMV-seronegative. V gene TRBV7-2 combines with J gene TRBJ2-1; D is unresolved. The source material was PBMCs. The CDR3 spells CASSLWNEQFF. The CDR3 nucleotides read TGTGCCAGCAGTCTATGGAATGAGCAGTTCTTC. The variable domain in full, with the rest retrieved from reference TRBV7-2 and TRBJ2-1, is GAGVSQSPSNKVTEKGKDVELRCDPISGHTALYWYRQSLGQGLEFLIYFQGNSAPDKSGLPSDRFSAERTGGSVSTLTIQRTQQEDSAVYLCASSLWNEQFFGPGTRLTVL.